These 31 T cell receptor beta chains share one sample of origin, sequenced in a study of identical twins. MiXCR was run by TCRdb on the 5' RACE reads, yielding one entry per CDR3 protein. The sample has 600,000 to 850,000 distinct CDR3 sequences, 15% to 20% seen once. This same sample was also part of a study on T cells expressing NK-cell markers.

The sample taken for sequencing was PBMCs. The origin of the receptors is a woman aged 18-29 years in good health.

The rearrangement links TRBV5-1 to TRBJ2-1; 8 nucleotides agree with TRBD2. This CDR3 has 14 amino acids. Germline V gives CDR1 SGHRS, CDR2 YFSETQ. V lost 0 bases to trimming and J lost 9 bases; unmatched junction nucleotides: 5. The CDR3: CASSLALAGTEQFF. CDR3 coding DNA: TGCGCCAGCAGCTTGGCATTAGCGGGAACTGAGCAGTTCTTC.

This clonotype turned up a few times. J is TRBJ1-1 and V is TRBV6-1, with 7 bases identical to TRBD1. With V trimmed by 6 bases and J by 4 bases, 11 bases remained unmatched. The CDR3 extends over 15 amino acids. Germline CDR1 reads MNHNS; CDR2 reads SASEGT. The CDR3 protein is CASRGRQGRFTEAFF. CDR3 nucleotides: TGTGCCAGCAGGGGACGACAGGGCAGATTCACTGAAGCTTTCTTT.

The chain employs TRBV12-3 or TRBV12-4 and TRBJ1-1, with a possible D match to TRBD1 (6 bases). This CDR3 comprises 13 residues. Deletions cut 7 bases from V and 1 base from J, with 10 bases between. CDR3 sequence: CASTMTGNTEAFF. For the CDR3, the DNA is TGTGCCAGCACCATGACAGGGAACACTGAAGCTTTCTTT.

This clonotype has only a few counts. The CDR3 bases are TGCAGTGCTGCAGGGTCCTCCTATAATTCACCCCTCCACTTT. It translates to CSAAGSSYNSPLHF. The chain has TRBV20-1 and TRBJ1-6; D may be TRBD1 (5 bases). The germline V gene has CDR1 DFQATT and CDR2 SNEGSKA (reference sequence). With 5 bases removed from V and 0 bases from J, the gap between germline ends came to 8 bases. The CDR3 extends over 14 amino acids.

This clonotype has more than one count but fewer than ten. The V call is TRBV29-1, the J call TRBJ2-7; weak D call: TRBD2 (5 bases). CDR1 SQVTM and CDR2 ANQGSEA come from the germline V gene. The CDR3 runs to 14 residues. The V gene lost 6 bases and the J gene lost 1 base, with 16 bases spanning the gap. The CDR3 protein is CSVLIEGSSYEQYF. The CDR3 DNA sequence: TGCAGCGTCCTAATCGAGGGCAGTTCCTACGAGCAGTACTTC.

The rearrangement links TRBV15 to TRBJ2-1; a weak D match, TRBD2 (6 bases). The germline V gene has CDR1 LNHNV and CDR2 YYDKDF (reference sequence). Trimming took 2 bases from V and 2 from J, leaving 19 bases between them. The CDR3 is 18 amino acids. In DNA form, the CDR3 reads TGTGCCACCAGCAGAAGGGCCGGGGGAGAGGGGCCCTACAATGAGCAGTTCTTC. This gives the protein CATSRRAGGEGPYNEQFF.

As DNA, the CDR3 is TGCGCCAGCAGCTTGGGCACAGGGGAGCATGGAGAGACCCAGTACTTC. Its protein is CASSLGTGEHGETQYF. The chain has TRBV5-1 and TRBJ2-5, with TRBD1 matching over 7 bases. V lost 0 bases to trimming and J lost 4 bases; unmatched junction nucleotides: 9. Germline V CDR1 and CDR2: SGHRS, YFSETQ. The CDR3 is 16 residues long.

The sample holds a few counts of this clonotype. V is TRBV12-3 or TRBV12-4 and J is TRBJ2-2; D assignment may be TRBD1 or TRBD2 (5 bases each). Trimming took off 5 bases at V and 5 bases at J, with 18 bases between the two ends. The CDR3 sequence is 16 residues long. CDR3 sequence: CASSGDEDLETGELFF. The CDR3 bases are TGTGCCAGCAGTGGGGACGAGGATTTGGAGACCGGGGAGCTGTTTTTT.

This clonotype appeared a few times. The rearrangement uses TRBV12-3 or TRBV12-4 and TRBJ2-2, with TRBD2 as a possible D gene (6 bases). V lost 3 bases and J lost 8, with 19 bases in between. This CDR3 is built from 16 residues. The CDR3 here is CASSFGTWRLLGELFF. DNA of the CDR3: TGTGCCAGCAGTTTTGGGACTTGGAGGCTCCTGGGGGAGCTGTTTTTT.

The V call is TRBV6-5, the J call TRBJ2-4; tentatively, D is TRBD1 (6 bases). With 0 bases removed from V and 1 base from J, the gap between germline ends came to 10 bases. The CDR3 is 16 amino acids. In germline, CDR1 is MNHEY, CDR2 SVGAGI. The CDR3 reads CASSYSGGRAKNIQYF. The DNA for the CDR3 is TGTGCCAGCAGTTACTCAGGGGGAAGGGCCAAAAACATTCAGTACTTC.

V and J are TRBV2 and TRBJ2-2; D may be TRBD1 or TRBD2 (6 bases each). The ends were cut back, 6 bases at V and 1 base at J, with 18 bases in the middle. The CDR3 runs 17 residues. Germline CDR1 reads SNHLY; CDR2 reads FYNNEI. Here the CDR3 reads CASSRLGGDMNTGELFF. Here the CDR3 DNA reads TGTGCCAGCAGCCGACTAGGGGGAGACATGAACACCGGGGAGCTGTTTTTT.

The rearrangement links TRBV7-9 to TRBJ2-1; D could derive from TRBD1 or TRBD2 (5 bases each). CDR1 and CDR2 from the germline V gene are SEHNR and FQNEAQ (reference sequence). Between the trimmed V and J ends, which lost 6 bases and 10 bases, there was a span of 16 bases. This CDR3 is 13 amino acids long. The CDR3 region is CASRGPRLGEQFF. The CDR3 DNA follows: TGTGCCAGCAGGGGACCAAGGTTAGGCGAGCAGTTCTTC.

The genes are TRBV5-1 and TRBJ2-3; 11 nucleotides match TRBD1. Germline V gene sequence: CDR1 SGHRS, CDR2 YFSETQ. The CDR3 runs to 16 residues. With V trimmed by 4 bases and J by 0 bases, 4 bases remained unmatched. The CDR3, as DNA: TGCGCCAGCAGCCCTGGGGACAGGGGGAGCACAGATACGCAGTATTTT. It encodes CASSPGDRGSTDTQYF.

The table lists this clonotype with a few counts. This sequence joins TRBV29-1 and TRBJ1-1; D call uncertain. CDR3 length: 12 residues. The V gene's germline CDR1 is SQVTM and CDR2 ANQGSEA. V was shortened by 4 bases and J by 11 bases, with 17 bases between the two germline ends. DNA for the CDR3: TGCAGCGTTGTGCGGGCAGGCCCTGGCGCTTTCTTT. Its protein product is CSVVRAGPGAFF.

The chain uses TRBV5-6 and TRBJ2-5; 8 nucleotides match TRBD2. This CDR3 has 16 residues. Germline CDR1 and CDR2: SGHDT and YYEEEE. V lost 4 bases and J lost 2; bases outside the gene matches: 10. The CDR3 region has the DNA TGTGCCAGCAGCCAAGAAGTGGTAGCGGGACAAGAGACCCAGTACTTC. Translation: CASSQEVVAGQETQYF.

This clonotype was observed a few times. This sequence joins TRBV7-2 and TRBJ2-1, with a possible D match to TRBD1 (6 bases). This CDR3 spans 15 amino acids. Trimming left V 8 bases short and J 6 bases short, with 20 bases between. The germline CDR1 and CDR2 sequences are SGHTA and FQGNSA. The CDR3 sequence is CASLRRAGVANEQFF. In nucleotides, the CDR3 is TGTGCCAGCCTTCGGCGGGCAGGGGTTGCCAATGAGCAGTTCTTC.

The chain couples TRBV11-2 to TRBJ2-3, with D hard to call. Germline loops: CDR1 SGHAT, CDR2 FQNNGV. The CDR3 has 13 amino acids. V was clipped by 3 bases and J by 6 bases, with 10 bases between them. The CDR3 nucleotides are TGTGCCAGCAGCTTGTCCCTCCGGGATACGCAGTATTTT. It encodes CASSLSLRDTQYF.

Only a few counts were recorded for this clonotype. V and J are TRBV7-8 and TRBJ2-7; no clear D gene. V lost 1 base and J lost 3, with 7 bases in between. This CDR3 is 13 amino acids long. Germline assignment: CDR1 SGHVS and CDR2 FQNEAQ. This CDR3 is CASSLVSNYEQYF. The CDR3 DNA sequence: TGTGCCAGCAGCTTAGTTAGTAACTACGAGCAGTACTTC.

This clonotype was found many times. The chain joins TRBV20-1 to TRBJ2-3; the match to TRBD2 covers 8 bases. V dropped 1 base and J dropped 4; count of bases not matched to a gene: 7. Per the germline V gene, CDR1 is DFQATT and CDR2 is SNEGSKA (reference sequence). CDR3 length equals 15 residues. The CDR3 region is CSARAGGRSPDTQYF. The CDR3 nucleotides are TGCAGTGCTAGAGCGGGGGGGCGGAGTCCAGATACGCAGTATTTT.

This clonotype was picked up a small number of times. The J gene is TRBJ2-4, the V gene TRBV3-1; 10 bases map to TRBD2. V shed 2 bases and J 5 bases; nucleotides not matched to a gene: 12. The CDR3 consists of 18 residues. The germline V gene encodes CDR1 LGHDT and CDR2 YNNKEL (reference sequence). CDR3 protein: CASSQLKAGTSAENIQYF. The CDR3 coding sequence is TGTGCCAGCAGCCAACTAAAAGCCGGGACTAGCGCCGAAAACATTCAGTACTTC.

The chain couples TRBV19 to TRBJ2-1, with unresolved D. Deletions cut 3 bases from V and 5 bases from J, with 11 bases between. The length of the CDR3 is 14 residues. The germline V gene has CDR1 LNHDA and CDR2 SQIVND (reference sequence). The CDR3 coding sequence is TGTGCCAGTAGTATTGCCGAGATTCACAATGAGCAGTTCTTC. Protein product: CASSIAEIHNEQFF.

This chain joins TRBV7-2 and TRBJ2-1, with 8 bases identical to TRBD1. V shed 3 bases, J shed 8 bases, and the junction held 6 bases outside the gene matches. CDR1 and CDR2 (germline): SGHTA, FQGNSA. CDR3 length equals 14 residues. CDR3 sequence: CASSFRTGRDEQFF. The DNA for the CDR3 is TGTGCCAGCAGCTTTCGGACAGGGCGGGATGAGCAGTTCTTC.

This clonotype was observed a few times. The chain couples TRBV10-1 to TRBJ2-7; D not resolved. V lost 1 base and J lost 6, with 10 bases in between. There are 13 residues in the CDR3. Germline CDR1 WNHNN, CDR2 SYGVQD (reference sequence). This CDR3 is CASSELELAEQYF. The CDR3 nucleotides read TGCGCCAGCAGTGAGTTAGAACTTGCCGAGCAGTACTTC.

V is TRBV7-8 and J is TRBJ1-4; weak D call: TRBD1 (5 bases). The CDR3 spans 15 residues. In germline, CDR1 is SGHVS, CDR2 FQNEAQ. Trimming removed 3 bases from V and 1 base from J, with 9 bases in between. CDR3 bases: TGTGCCAGCAGCTTTTGGGGGGGAACTAATGAAAAACTGTTTTTT. Protein product: CASSFWGGTNEKLFF.

This clonotype was recorded a few times. This sequence joins TRBV27 and TRBJ1-5; 9 bases map to TRBD1. CDR3 length equals 14 residues. Germline CDR1 MNHEY, CDR2 SMNVEV (reference sequence). The ends lost 7 bases at V and 4 bases at J; junction bases unmatched: 5. CDR3 coding DNA: TGTGCCAGCAAAACCGGGACAGGGAATCAGCCCCAGCATTTT. Translated: CASKTGTGNQPQHF.

This chain joins TRBV29-1 and TRBJ2-5; TRBD2 agrees at 9 bases. The ends lost 7 bases at V and 5 bases at J; junction bases unmatched: 20. Germline assignment: CDR1 SQVTM and CDR2 ANQGSEA. This CDR3 spans 17 amino acids. CDR3 sequence (DNA): TGCAGCGCCCTAGGACTAGCGTCGCGGGGTGCCACGGAGACCCAGTACTTC. This sequence encodes CSALGLASRGATETQYF. Filled out from reference TRBV29-1 and TRBJ2-5, the complete variable domain reads SAVISQKPSRDICQRGTSLTIQCQVDSQVTMMFWYRQQPGQSLTLIATANQGSEATYESGFVIDKFPISRPNLTFSTLTVSNMSPEDSSIYLCSALGLASRGATETQYFGPGTRLLVL.

The chain's CDR3 is CSARRLEGNIQYF. In DNA, the CDR3 is TGCAGTGCTAGACGGCTAGAAGGAAACATTCAGTACTTC. The chain uses TRBV20-1 and TRBJ2-4; D gene unclear. CDR1 and CDR2 from the germline V gene are DFQATT and SNEGSKA (reference sequence). The CDR3 spans 13 residues. V lost 2 bases, J lost 6 bases, and 11 bases lay in between.

This clonotype was detected only a few times. The V and J genes are TRBV5-6 and TRBJ2-5, with 8 bases aligning to TRBD1. Germline V lookup: CDR1 SGHDT, CDR2 YYEEEE. The trim removed 5 bases at V and 5 bases at J, leaving 11 bases unmatched. CDR3 size: 15 residues. In DNA form, the CDR3 reads TGTGCCAGCAGTCCCTTCAGGGGGCTTTGGGAGACCCAGTACTTC. Translating gives CASSPFRGLWETQYF.

The gene calls are TRBV20-1 and TRBJ2-3; possibly TRBD1 or TRBD2 for D (5 bases each). Deletions cut 4 bases from V and 3 bases from J, with 14 bases between. The germline CDR1 and CDR2 sequences are DFQATT and SNEGSKA (reference sequence). This CDR3 has 14 residues. CDR3 DNA: TGCAGTGCTAATAAAAGGGGAGTAACAGATACGCAGTATTTT. This sequence encodes CSANKRGVTDTQYF.

This clonotype was counted between two and nine times. The rearrangement uses TRBV5-6 and TRBJ1-4, with D possibly being TRBD1 (5 bases). The germline CDR1 and CDR2 sequences are SGHDT and YYEEEE. The CDR3 totals 14 residues. Between the trimmed V and J ends, which lost 0 bases and 6 bases, there was a span of 9 bases. In DNA, the CDR3 is TGTGCCAGCAGCTTGGCAGGGAGGTATGAAAAACTGTTTTTT. Encoded protein: CASSLAGRYEKLFF.

The chain couples TRBV20-1 to TRBJ2-1; possible D gene TRBD2, 6 bases. V was shortened by 7 bases and J by 8 bases, with 15 bases between the two germline ends. Germline V CDR1 and CDR2: DFQATT, SNEGSKA (reference sequence). The CDR3 spans 12 residues. The DNA of the CDR3 is TGCAGTGGAGGGCCGGGAGTACATGAGCAGTTCTTC. As protein: CSGGPGVHEQFF.